This T cell receptor beta chain originates from a study of CD8 T cells in Susac syndrome. A quantity of roughly 0.5 to 1 ug RNA underwent reverse transcription using random hexamers. TCRdb reprocessed the immunoSEQ multiplex PCR reads via MiXCR and lists one record per CDR3 protein. This table holds 150,000 to 200,000 distinct CDR3 sequences, about 91% found once. The Susac syndrome patients fit the recently defined diagnostic criteria for definite or probable disease. The sequenced sample consisted of CD4+ T cells from PBMCs. The receptor comes from a human donor with Susac syndrome.

Here the CDR3 DNA reads TGCGCCAGCAGCCATAACAGGGACCTGAAGACCCAGTACTTC. It specifies CASSHNRDLKTQYF. This chain uses TRBV4-1 with TRBJ2-5; D perhaps matches TRBD1 (6 bases). Germline assignment: CDR1 MGHRA and CDR2 YSYEKL. Trimming removed 3 bases at V and 6 bases at J, with 14 bases between. The CDR3 runs to 14 residues.